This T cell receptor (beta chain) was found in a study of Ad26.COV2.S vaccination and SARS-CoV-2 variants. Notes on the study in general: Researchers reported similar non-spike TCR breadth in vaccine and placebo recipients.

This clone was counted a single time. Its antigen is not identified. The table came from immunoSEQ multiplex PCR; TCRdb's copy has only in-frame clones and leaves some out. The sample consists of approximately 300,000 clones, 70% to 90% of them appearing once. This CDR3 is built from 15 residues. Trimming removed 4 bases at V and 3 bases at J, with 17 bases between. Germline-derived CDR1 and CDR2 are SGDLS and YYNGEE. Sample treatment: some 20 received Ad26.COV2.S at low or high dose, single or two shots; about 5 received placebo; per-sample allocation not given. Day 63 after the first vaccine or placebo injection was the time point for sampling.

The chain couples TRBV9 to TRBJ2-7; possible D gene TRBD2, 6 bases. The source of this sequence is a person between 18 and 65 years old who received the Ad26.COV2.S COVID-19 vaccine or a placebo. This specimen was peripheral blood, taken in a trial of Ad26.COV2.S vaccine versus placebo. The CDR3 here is CASSYRDSSYYEQYF. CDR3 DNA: TGTGCCAGCAGCTACCGGGACTCAAGTTACTACGAGCAGTACTTC.